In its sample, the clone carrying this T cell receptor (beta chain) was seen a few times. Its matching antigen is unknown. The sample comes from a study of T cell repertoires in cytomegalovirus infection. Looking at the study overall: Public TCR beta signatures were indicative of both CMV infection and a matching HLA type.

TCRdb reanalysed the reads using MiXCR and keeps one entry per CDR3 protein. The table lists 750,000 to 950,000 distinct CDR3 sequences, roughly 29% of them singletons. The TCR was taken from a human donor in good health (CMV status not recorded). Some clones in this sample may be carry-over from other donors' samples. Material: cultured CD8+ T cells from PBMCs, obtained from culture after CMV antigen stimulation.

In nucleotides, the CDR3 is TGTGCCAGCAGTCCACGGGACGGACCCTTAGGGACCCAGCATTTT. Its protein product is CASSPRDGPLGTQHF. The V and J genes are TRBV27 and TRBJ1-5; D is possibly TRBD1 (5 bases). The CDR3 is made up of 15 amino acids. Germline lookup yields CDR1 MNHEY and CDR2 SMNVEV (reference sequence). The ends were cut back, 5 bases at V and 11 bases at J, with 22 bases in the middle.